Listed here are 5 T cell receptor beta chains from one sample, sequenced in a study of OX40 agonist ivuxolimab in advanced cancers. Profiling relied on immunoSEQ multiplex PCR, and the TCRdb table lists in-frame clones only, not all of them. This sample has some 86,000 clones; around 82% occur once, and the top ten carry under 4%. The sequences come from CD4+ or CD8+ T cells sorted from blood, collected in a trial of the OX40 agonist ivuxolimab. All receptors derive from an adult with an advanced solid tumor such as melanoma, head and neck, liver or kidney cancer.

The chain is built from TRBV7-9 and TRBJ2-1, with D possibly matching TRBD1 (6 bases). This CDR3 spans 13 amino acids. Germline V CDR1 and CDR2: SEHNR, FQNEAQ (reference sequence). The ends were cut back, 5 bases at V and 5 bases at J, with 10 bases in the middle. The CDR3 sequence: CASSPRTDNEQFF. DNA for the CDR3: TGTGCCAGCAGCCCCCGGACAGACAATGAGCAGTTCTTC.

The chain recombines TRBV18 with TRBJ1-2, with D tentatively TRBD1 (5 bases). The CDR3 has 15 residues. V dropped 3 bases and J dropped 6 bases, with 17 bases sitting between them. Germline CDR1 KGHSH, CDR2 LQKENI. The CDR3 region has the DNA TGTGCCAGCTCACCGGCAGGCGGGGGGGGAGATGGCTACACCTTC. Translating it yields CASSPAGGGGDGYTF.

The rearrangement links TRBV15 to TRBJ1-1, with unresolved D. Trimming stripped 0 bases from V and 4 bases from J, with 9 bases between. This CDR3 has 14 residues. Germline assignment: CDR1 LNHNV and CDR2 YYDKDF (reference sequence). CDR3 sequence: CATSRDLVSTEAFF. In DNA, the CDR3 is TGTGCCACCAGCAGAGATCTAGTGAGCACTGAAGCTTTCTTT. Full variable domain (outside the CDR3, taken from reference TRBV15 and TRBJ1-1): DAMVIQNPRYQVTQFGKPVTLSCSQTLNHNVMYWYQQKSSQAPKLLFHYYDKDFNNEADTPDNFQSRRPNTSFCFLDIRSPGLGDTAMYLCATSRDLVSTEAFFGQGTRLTVV.

The chain uses TRBV5-6 and TRBJ2-3, with a possible D match to TRBD2 (6 bases). V was clipped by 4 bases and J by 2 bases, with 17 bases between them. CDR1 and CDR2 from the germline V gene are SGHDT and YYEEEE. This CDR3 spans 16 amino acids. The CDR3 reads CASSDQTSKITDTQYF. The CDR3 region has the DNA TGTGCCAGCAGCGACCAGACTAGTAAAATCACAGATACGCAGTATTTT.

The V and J genes are TRBV28 and TRBJ2-3; TRBD2 matches 11 bases. This CDR3 is built from 18 residues. J lost 1 base, V lost 0 bases, and 6 bases had no gene match. Germline CDR1 MDHEN, CDR2 SYDVKM. The CDR3 here is CASSLWLAGGSGTDTQYF. CDR3 coding DNA: TGTGCCAGCAGTTTATGGCTAGCGGGAGGATCGGGCACAGATACGCAGTATTTT.